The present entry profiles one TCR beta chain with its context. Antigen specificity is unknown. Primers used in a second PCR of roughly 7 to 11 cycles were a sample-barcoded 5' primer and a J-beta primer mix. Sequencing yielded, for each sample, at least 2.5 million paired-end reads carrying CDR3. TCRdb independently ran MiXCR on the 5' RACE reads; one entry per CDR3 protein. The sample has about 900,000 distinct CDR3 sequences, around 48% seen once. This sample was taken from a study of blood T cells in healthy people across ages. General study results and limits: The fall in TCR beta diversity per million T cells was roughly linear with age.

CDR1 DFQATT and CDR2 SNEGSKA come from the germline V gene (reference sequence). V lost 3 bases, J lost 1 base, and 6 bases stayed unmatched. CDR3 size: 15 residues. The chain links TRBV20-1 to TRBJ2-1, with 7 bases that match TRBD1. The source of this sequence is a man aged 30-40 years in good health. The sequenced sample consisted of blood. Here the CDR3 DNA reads TGCAGTGCTAGTACGGGACAGAGATCCTACAATGAGCAGTTCTTC. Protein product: CSASTGQRSYNEQFF.